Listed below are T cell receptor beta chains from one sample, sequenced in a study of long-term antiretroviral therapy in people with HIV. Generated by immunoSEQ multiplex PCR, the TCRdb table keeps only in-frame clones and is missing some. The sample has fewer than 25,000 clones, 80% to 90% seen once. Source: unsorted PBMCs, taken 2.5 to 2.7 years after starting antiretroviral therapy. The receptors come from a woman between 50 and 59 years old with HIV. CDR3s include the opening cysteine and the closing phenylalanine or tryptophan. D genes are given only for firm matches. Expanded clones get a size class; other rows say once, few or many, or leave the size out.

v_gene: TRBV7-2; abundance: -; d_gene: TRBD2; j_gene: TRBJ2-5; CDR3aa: CASSLVRLAGGPWETQYF; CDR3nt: TGTGCCAGCAGCTTAGTTCGGTTAGCGGGAGGGCCTTGGGAGACCCAGTACTTC
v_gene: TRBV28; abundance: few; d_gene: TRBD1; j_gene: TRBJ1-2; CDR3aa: CASRPRQGAGSNYGYTF; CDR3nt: TGTGCCAGCAGGCCCCGACAGGGGGCCGGATCTAACTATGGCTACACCTTC
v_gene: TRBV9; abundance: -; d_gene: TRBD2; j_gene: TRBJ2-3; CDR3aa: CASSVEREGPDTQYF; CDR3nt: TGTGCCAGCAGCGTAGAGCGGGAGGGCCCAGATACGCAGTATTTT
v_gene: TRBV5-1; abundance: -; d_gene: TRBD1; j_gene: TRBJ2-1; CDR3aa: CASSPVAQGEFF; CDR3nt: TGCGCCAGCAGCCCCGTGGCCCAGGGGGAGTTCTTC
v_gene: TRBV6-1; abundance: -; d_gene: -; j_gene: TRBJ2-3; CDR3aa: CASSEGPAGPTDTQYF; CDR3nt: TGTGCCAGCAGTGAAGGCCCAGCGGGTCCGACAGATACGCAGTATTTT
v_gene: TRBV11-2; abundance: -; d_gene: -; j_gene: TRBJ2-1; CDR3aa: CASSLAVWGSPYNEQFF; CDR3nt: TGTGCCAGCAGCTTAGCGGTTTGGGGTTCACCCTACAATGAGCAGTTCTTC
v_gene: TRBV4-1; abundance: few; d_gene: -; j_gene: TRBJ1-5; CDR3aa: CASSYYEGISNQPQHF; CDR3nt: TGCGCCAGCAGCTATTACGAGGGGATTAGCAATCAGCCCCAGCATTTT
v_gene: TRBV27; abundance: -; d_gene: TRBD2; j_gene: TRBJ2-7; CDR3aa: CASSETSPSYEQYF; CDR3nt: TGTGCCAGCAGTGAGACTAGCCCCTCCTACGAGCAGTACTTC
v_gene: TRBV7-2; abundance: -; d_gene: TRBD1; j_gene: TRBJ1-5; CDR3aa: CASSLNSGTVWEPQHF; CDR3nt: TGTGCCAGCAGCTTAAATTCAGGGACAGTATGGGAGCCCCAGCATTTT
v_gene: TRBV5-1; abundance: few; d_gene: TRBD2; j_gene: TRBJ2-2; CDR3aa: CASRTGGDTGELFF; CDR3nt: TGCGCCAGCCGGACGGGAGGGGACACCGGGGAGCTGTTTTTT
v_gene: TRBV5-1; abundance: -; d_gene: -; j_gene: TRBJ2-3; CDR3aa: CASSLTLGRDSTDTQYF; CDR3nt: TGCGCCAGCAGCTTAACGTTGGGGCGGGACAGCACAGATACGCAGTATTTT
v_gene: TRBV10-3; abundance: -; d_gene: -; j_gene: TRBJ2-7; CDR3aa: CAISESVGDYEQYF; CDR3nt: TGTGCCATCAGTGAGTCTGTGGGTGACTACGAGCAGTACTTC
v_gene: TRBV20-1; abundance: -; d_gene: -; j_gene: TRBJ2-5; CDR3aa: CSATQETQYF; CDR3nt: TGCAGTGCTACCCAAGAGACCCAGTACTTC
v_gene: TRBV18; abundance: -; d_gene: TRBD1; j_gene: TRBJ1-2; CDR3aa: CASSQTQTGKDGYTF; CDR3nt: TGTGCCAGCTCCCAAACGCAGACAGGGAAAGATGGCTACACCTTC
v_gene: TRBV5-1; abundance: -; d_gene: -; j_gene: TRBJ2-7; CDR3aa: CASSPSHYEQYF; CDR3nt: TGCGCCAGCAGCCCCTCACACTACGAGCAGTACTTC
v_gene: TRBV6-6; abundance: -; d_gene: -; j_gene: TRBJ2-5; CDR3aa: CASTPLQGETQYF; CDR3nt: TGTGCCAGCACCCCGCTCCAGGGAGAGACCCAGTACTTC
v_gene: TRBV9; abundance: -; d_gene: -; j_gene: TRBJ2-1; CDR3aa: CASSVGTNRGYNEQFF; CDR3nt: TGTGCCAGCAGCGTAGGCACCAACCGAGGGTACAATGAGCAGTTCTTC
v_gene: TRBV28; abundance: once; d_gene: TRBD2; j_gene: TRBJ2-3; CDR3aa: CASSLWRGRGGDTQYF; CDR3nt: TGTGCCAGCAGTTTATGGCGGGGGAGGGGAGGAGATACGCAGTATTTT
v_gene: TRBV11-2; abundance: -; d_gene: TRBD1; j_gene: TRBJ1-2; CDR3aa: CASSLVRTGGPRFYGYTF; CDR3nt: TGTGCCAGCAGCTTAGTGAGGACAGGGGGTCCCCGTTTCTATGGCTACACCTTC
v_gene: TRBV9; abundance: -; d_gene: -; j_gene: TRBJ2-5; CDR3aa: CASSVDYGGKETQYF; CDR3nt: TGTGCCAGCAGCGTAGACTATGGCGGCAAAGAGACCCAGTACTTC
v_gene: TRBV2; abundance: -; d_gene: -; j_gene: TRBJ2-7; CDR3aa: CASSRLVEYEQYF; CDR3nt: TGTGCCAGCAGCAGACTAGTCGAGTACGAGCAGTACTTC
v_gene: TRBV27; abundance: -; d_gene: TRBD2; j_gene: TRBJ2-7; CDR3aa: CASSFGGTGSYEQYF; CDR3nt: TGTGCCAGCAGTTTCGGGGGGACCGGCAGCTACGAGCAGTACTTC
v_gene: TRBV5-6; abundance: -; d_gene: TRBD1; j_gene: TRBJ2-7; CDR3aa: CASSLLETGGFLEQYF; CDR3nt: TGTGCCAGCAGCTTGTTAGAGACAGGGGGCTTTCTCGAGCAGTACTTC
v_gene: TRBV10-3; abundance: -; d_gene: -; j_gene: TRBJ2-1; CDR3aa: CAISVSETGRNEQFF; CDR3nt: TGTGCCATCAGTGTCTCCGAGACAGGGAGGAATGAGCAGTTCTTC
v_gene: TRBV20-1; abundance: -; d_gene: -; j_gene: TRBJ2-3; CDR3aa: CSARTDTQYF; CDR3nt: TGCAGTGCTAGAACAGATACGCAGTATTTT
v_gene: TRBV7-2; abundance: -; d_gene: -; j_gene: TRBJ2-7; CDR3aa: CASSLREDRKYYEQYF; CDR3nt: TGTGCCAGCAGCTTAAGGGAAGACAGGAAATACTACGAGCAGTACTTC
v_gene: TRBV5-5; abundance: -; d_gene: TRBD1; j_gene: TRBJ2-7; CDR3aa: CASSLGGTGQYEQYF; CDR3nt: TGTGCCAGCAGCTTGGGTGGGACAGGGCAATACGAGCAGTACTTC
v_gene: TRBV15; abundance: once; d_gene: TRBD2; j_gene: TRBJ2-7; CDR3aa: CATSRDHGGYYEQYF; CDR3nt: TGTGCCACCAGCAGAGATCACGGGGGGTACTACGAGCAGTACTTC
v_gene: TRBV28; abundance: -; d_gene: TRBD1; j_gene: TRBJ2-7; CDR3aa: CASSAGGYYEQYF; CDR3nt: TGTGCCAGCAGTGCAGGGGGCTACTACGAGCAGTACTTC
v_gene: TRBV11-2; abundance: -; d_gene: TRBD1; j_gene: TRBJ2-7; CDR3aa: CASSLGGTAFSYEQYF; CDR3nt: TGTGCCAGCAGCTTAGGAGGGACAGCCTTTTCCTACGAGCAGTACTTC
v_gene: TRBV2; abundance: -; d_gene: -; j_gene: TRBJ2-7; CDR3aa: CASSDEARRGYEQYF; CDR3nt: TGTGCCAGCAGTGATGAGGCTAGAAGGGGCTACGAGCAGTACTTC
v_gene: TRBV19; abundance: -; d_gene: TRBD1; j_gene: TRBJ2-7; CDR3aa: CASSIAGGSREQYF; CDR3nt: TGTGCCAGTAGTATTGCAGGGGGCTCTCGCGAGCAGTACTTC
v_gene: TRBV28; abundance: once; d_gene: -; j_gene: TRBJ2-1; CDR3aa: CATASPGAWEQFF; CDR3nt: TGTGCCACCGCCTCCCCGGGGGCCTGGGAGCAGTTCTTC
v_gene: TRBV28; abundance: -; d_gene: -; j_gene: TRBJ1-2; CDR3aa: CASSWMGGAYGYTF; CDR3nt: TGTGCCAGCAGCTGGATGGGGGGCGCCTATGGCTACACCTTC
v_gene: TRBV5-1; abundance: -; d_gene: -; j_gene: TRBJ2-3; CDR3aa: CASSPSGTDTQYF; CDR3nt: TGCGCCAGCAGCCCCTCAGGAACAGATACGCAGTATTTT
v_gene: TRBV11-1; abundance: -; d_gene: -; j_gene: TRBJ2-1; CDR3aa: CASSSRGTHSSYNEQFF; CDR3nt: TGTGCCAGCAGCTCCCGCGGGACACACAGTTCCTACAATGAGCAGTTCTTC
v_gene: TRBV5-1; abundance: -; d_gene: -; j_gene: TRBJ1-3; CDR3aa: CASRPLGSDSGNTIYF; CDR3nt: TGCGCCAGCAGACCCCTCGGAAGCGACTCTGGAAACACCATATATTTT
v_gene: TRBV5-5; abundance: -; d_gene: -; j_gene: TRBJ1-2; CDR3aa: CASSFTGAGAGYGYTF; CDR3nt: TGTGCCAGCAGCTTCACCGGGGCAGGGGCTGGCTATGGCTACACCTTC
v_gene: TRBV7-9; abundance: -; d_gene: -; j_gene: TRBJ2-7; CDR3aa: CASSPTDYEQYF; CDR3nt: TGTGCCAGCAGTCCAACTGACTACGAGCAGTACTTC
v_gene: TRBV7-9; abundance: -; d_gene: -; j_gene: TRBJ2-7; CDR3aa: CASSLGRGADYEQYF; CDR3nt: TGTGCCAGCAGCTTAGGGCGGGGAGCGGACTACGAGCAGTACTTC
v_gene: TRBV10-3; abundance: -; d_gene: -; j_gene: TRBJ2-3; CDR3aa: CAISDGGGSTDTQYF; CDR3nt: TGTGCCATCAGTGACGGGGGAGGCAGCACAGATACGCAGTATTTT
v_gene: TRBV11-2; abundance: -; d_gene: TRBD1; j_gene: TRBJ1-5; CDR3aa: CASSLQGNQPQHF; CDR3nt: TGTGCCAGCAGCCTACAGGGGAATCAGCCCCAGCATTTT
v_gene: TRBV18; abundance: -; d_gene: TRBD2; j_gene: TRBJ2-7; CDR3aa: CASSQTSGSSYEQYF; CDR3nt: TGTGCCAGCTCCCAGACTAGCGGGAGCTCCTACGAGCAGTACTTC
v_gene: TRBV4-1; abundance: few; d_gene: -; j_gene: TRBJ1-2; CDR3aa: CASSQDSRPNYGYTF; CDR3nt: TGCGCCAGCAGCCAAGATAGCAGGCCCAACTATGGCTACACCTTC
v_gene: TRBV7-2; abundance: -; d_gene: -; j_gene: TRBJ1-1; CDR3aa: CASSLDWWDEAFF; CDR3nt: TGTGCCAGCAGCTTAGACTGGTGGGATGAAGCTTTCTTT
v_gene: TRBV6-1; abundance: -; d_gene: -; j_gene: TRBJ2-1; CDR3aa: CASIRAGDEQFF; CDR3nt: TGTGCCAGCATCCGGGCTGGGGATGAGCAGTTCTTC
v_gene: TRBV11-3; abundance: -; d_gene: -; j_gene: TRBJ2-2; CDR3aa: CASSRQSAGELFF; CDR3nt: TGTGCCAGCAGCCGACAGAGTGCCGGGGAGCTGTTTTTT
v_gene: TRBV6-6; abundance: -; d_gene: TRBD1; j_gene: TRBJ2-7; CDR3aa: CASSLTDRGYEQYF; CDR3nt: TGTGCCAGCAGTTTAACGGACAGGGGTTACGAGCAGTACTTC
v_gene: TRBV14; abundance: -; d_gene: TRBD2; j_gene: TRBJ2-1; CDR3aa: CASSTKASSGGGNEQFF; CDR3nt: TGTGCCAGCAGCACCAAGGCTTCTAGCGGAGGCGGCAATGAGCAGTTCTTC
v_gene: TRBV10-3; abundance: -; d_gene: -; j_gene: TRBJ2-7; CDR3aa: CAISEPHLGSYEQYF; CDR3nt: TGTGCCATCAGTGAGCCTCACTTGGGGTCCTACGAGCAGTACTTC
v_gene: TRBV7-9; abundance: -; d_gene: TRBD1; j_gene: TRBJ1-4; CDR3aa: CASSGGTVNEKLFF; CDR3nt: TGTGCCAGCAGCGGGGGGACAGTAAATGAAAAACTGTTTTTT
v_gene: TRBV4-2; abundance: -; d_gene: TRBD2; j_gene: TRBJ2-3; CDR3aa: CASSQDTSADTQYF; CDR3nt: TGTGCCAGCAGCCAAGACACTAGCGCAGATACGCAGTATTTT
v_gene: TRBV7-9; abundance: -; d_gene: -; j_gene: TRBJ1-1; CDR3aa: CASSLGRPTSNTEAFF; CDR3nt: TGTGCCAGCAGCTTAGGCAGACCTACTTCGAACACTGAAGCTTTCTTT